The 13 T cell receptor beta chains in this list originate from one sample, sequenced in a study of blood T cell repertoires in COVID-19. Some clones are missing from TCRdb's copy, which holds only in-frame ones; the method was immunoSEQ multiplex PCR. This sample yields more than 300,000 clones, of which roughly nine tenths are seen a single time; around 3.9% belongs to the top ten. Sequenced material: PBMCs or T cells enriched from blood (not recorded which). Receptors originate from a woman aged 25 to 39 who had been exposed to COVID-19.

The chain has TRBV5-1 and TRBJ2-1; 7 nucleotides agree with TRBD1. V was pared by 2 bases and J by 5 bases, with 10 bases of the junction left unmatched. This CDR3 comprises 16 residues. Germline V gives CDR1 SGHRS, CDR2 YFSETQ. For the CDR3, the DNA is TGCGCCAGCAGCTTACAGGGGCTTACATTAAACAATGAGCAGTTCTTC. This encodes CASSLQGLTLNNEQFF.

The V call is TRBV10-3, the J call TRBJ1-3; D unresolved. Trimming removed 9 bases at V and 1 base at J, with 10 bases between. The CDR3 extends over 13 amino acids. Germline loops: CDR1 ENHRY, CDR2 SYGVKD. The CDR3 region is CAMRADSGNTIYF. The CDR3 region has the DNA TGTGCCATGCGGGCGGATTCTGGAAACACCATATATTTT.

This clone was counted only a few times. The chain couples TRBV2 to TRBJ2-7; the match to TRBD1 covers 10 bases. Looked up from germline, CDR1 is SNHLY and CDR2 is FYNNEI. With 10 bases clipped from V and 5 bases from J, the junction kept 8 bases outside the gene matches. There are 13 residues in the CDR3. For the CDR3, the DNA is TGTGCCACTACGACAGGGGGCATCGACGAGCAGTACTTC. This translates into CATTTGGIDEQYF.

The chain couples TRBV7-9 to TRBJ1-2; possibly TRBD1 for D (5 bases). The V gene lost 5 bases and the J gene lost 3 bases, with 10 bases spanning the gap. Germline V gives CDR1 SEHNR, CDR2 FQNEAQ (reference sequence). The CDR3 contains 13 residues. This CDR3 reads CASSVTTDYGYTF. The CDR3 coding sequence is TGTGCCAGCAGCGTAACGACAGACTATGGCTACACCTTC.

The rearrangement links TRBV9 to TRBJ2-5; D uncertain. Trimming stripped 3 bases from V and 2 bases from J, with 11 bases between. The germline gives CDR1 SGDLS, CDR2 YYNGEE. The length of the CDR3 is 14 residues. The CDR3: CASSEFSPQETQYF. DNA for the CDR3: TGTGCCAGCAGCGAATTTTCCCCGCAAGAGACCCAGTACTTC.

This clone was counted a single time. The J gene is TRBJ1-4, the V gene TRBV7-2; a weak D match, TRBD1 (5 bases). CDR1 is SGHTA, CDR2 FQGNSA, per germline. The V end lost 1 base, the J end lost 8 bases, and 14 bases lay between the germline ends. CDR3 length: 15 amino acids. The CDR3 region has the DNA TGTGCCAGCAGCTTAGTAAGCAGGGTGGAGGAAAAACTGTTTTTT. Protein: CASSLVSRVEEKLFF.

The chain couples TRBV19 to TRBJ1-2; 8 nucleotides agree with TRBD1. V shed 10 bases and J 5 bases; nucleotides not matched to a gene: 6. There are 12 residues in the CDR3. The germline CDR1 and CDR2 sequences are LNHDA and SQIVND (reference sequence). The DNA of the CDR3 is TGTGCCATCTCACAGGGGGGTTATGGCTACACCTTC. The encoded protein is CAISQGGYGYTF.

The rearrangement links TRBV3-1 (or the pseudogene TRBV3-2) to TRBJ2-5, with D possibly TRBD2 on 6 matching bases. Trimming took 0 bases from V and 5 from J, leaving 22 bases between them. This CDR3 has 18 amino acids. CDR1 and CDR2 from the germline V gene are LGHDT and YNNKEL (reference sequence). CDR3 region: CASSQDLGRGYLSETQYF. The CDR3 nucleotides are TGTGCCAGCAGCCAAGACTTAGGGCGGGGATACCTGTCGGAGACCCAGTACTTC.

The CDR3 loop reads CASRAGTALGGQPQHF. CDR3 nucleotide sequence: TGTGCCAGCAGGGCCGGGACAGCGTTGGGGGGTCAGCCCCAGCATTTT. V usage is TRBV2 and J usage is TRBJ1-5; 7 bases map to TRBD1. The trim removed 6 bases at V and 6 bases at J, leaving 14 bases unmatched. The CDR3 is made up of 16 amino acids. Germline V CDR1 and CDR2: SNHLY, FYNNEI.

The chain employs TRBV6-5 and TRBJ1-2; D perhaps matches TRBD1 (5 bases). V dropped 5 bases and J dropped 5 bases, with 15 bases sitting between them. CDR1 is MNHEY, CDR2 SVGAGI, per germline. The CDR3 has 14 residues. CDR3 loop: CASSRRDGRYGYTF. In nucleotides, the CDR3 is TGTGCCAGCAGTCGCCGGGACGGGAGATATGGCTACACCTTC.

The V gene is TRBV29-1, the J gene TRBJ1-2; TRBD1 matches 7 bases. Unmatched junction bases numbered 2, after V lost 2 bases and J lost 8 bases. This CDR3 is 11 amino acids long. CDR1 is SQVTM, CDR2 ANQGSEA, per germline. The CDR3, as DNA: TGCAGCGTTGAACGACAGGGCGGCTACACCTTC. Amino acid sequence: CSVERQGGYTF.

This rearrangement joins TRBV27 to TRBJ2-3; 10 bases are a match to TRBD2. The CDR3 is 15 amino acids. Germline V gene data show CDR1 as MNHEY and CDR2 as SMNVEV (reference sequence). V dropped 4 bases and J dropped 7; count of bases not matched to a gene: 8. This CDR3 is CASSSPGLATYTQYF. The CDR3 DNA sequence: TGTGCCAGCAGTTCCCCGGGACTAGCGACTTATACGCAGTATTTT.

The V and J genes are TRBV10-2 and TRBJ1-3; 8 bases agree with TRBD1. The CDR3 consists of 15 residues. The germline V gene has CDR1 WSHSY and CDR2 SAAADI. V lost 4 bases to trimming and J lost 0 bases; unmatched junction nucleotides: 2. CDR3 sequence: CASSGQGTSGNTIYF. In DNA, the CDR3 is TGCGCCAGCAGTGGACAGGGGACCTCTGGAAACACCATATATTTT.